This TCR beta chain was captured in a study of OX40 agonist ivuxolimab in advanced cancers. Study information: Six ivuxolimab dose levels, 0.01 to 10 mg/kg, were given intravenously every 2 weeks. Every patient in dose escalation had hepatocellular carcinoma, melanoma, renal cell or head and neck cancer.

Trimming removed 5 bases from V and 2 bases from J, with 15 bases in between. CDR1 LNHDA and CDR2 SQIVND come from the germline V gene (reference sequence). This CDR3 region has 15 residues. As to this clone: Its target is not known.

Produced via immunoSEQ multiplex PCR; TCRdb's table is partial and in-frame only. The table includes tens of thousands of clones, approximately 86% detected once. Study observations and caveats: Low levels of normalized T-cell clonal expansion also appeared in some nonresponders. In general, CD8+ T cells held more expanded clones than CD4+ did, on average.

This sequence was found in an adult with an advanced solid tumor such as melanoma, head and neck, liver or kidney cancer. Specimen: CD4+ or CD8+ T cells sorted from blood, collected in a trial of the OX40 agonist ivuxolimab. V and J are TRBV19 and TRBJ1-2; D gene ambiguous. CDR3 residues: CASSSLSSLNYGYTF. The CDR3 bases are TGTGCCAGTAGTTCGTTAAGCTCCCTCAACTATGGCTACACCTTC.